This T cell receptor beta chain emerged from a study of cytotoxic CD8 clonotypes in ibrutinib-treated CLL. Germline values: CDR1 SEHNR, CDR2 FQNEAQ (reference sequence). The CDR3 runs 14 residues. V was pared by 5 bases and J by 10 bases, with 10 bases of the junction left unmatched. Comment on this clone: No antigen is known for it.

Produced via immunoSEQ multiplex PCR; TCRdb's table is partial and in-frame only. In the table there are approximately 280,000 clones, less than 85% of which are singletons. Whole-study results and caveats: Before falling back toward baseline at progression, clonality had risen at the time of ibrutinib response.

The specimen was PBMCs, collected at disease progression, from a patient treated with ibrutinib. The TCR sequence derives from a human donor with chronic lymphocytic leukemia. The chain joins TRBV7-9 to TRBJ1-1, with TRBD1 matching 10 bases. CDR3 sequence (DNA): TGTGCCAGCAGCCCGCCCGGACAGGGGGTTGGAGCTTTCTTT. It codes for CASSPPGQGVGAFF.